Given below is one T cell receptor beta chain in context. Trimming cost V 0 bases and J 6 bases, with 3 bases left between them. Per the germline V gene, CDR1 is SGHDN and CDR2 is FVKESK. This CDR3 comprises 13 residues. The data derive from a study of blood T cell repertoires in COVID-19. On the study more broadly: Donors in the United States, Italy and Spain gave samples during acute or convalescent COVID-19.

Generated by immunoSEQ multiplex PCR, the TCRdb table keeps only in-frame clones and is missing some. Of about 250,000 clones detected, around 88% appear once; the ten largest clones hold 1.2% to 1.5%. The sequenced sample was peripheral blood. This sequence joins TRBV14 and TRBJ1-6; D is ambiguous. The source is an elderly man with acute or convalescent COVID-19. CDR3 DNA: TGTGCCAGCAGCCAAGACTTTAATTCACCCCTCCACTTT. It specifies CASSQDFNSPLHF.